The next 26 T cell receptor beta chains were all read from a single sample in a study of blood T cell repertoires in COVID-19. Assay: immunoSEQ multiplex PCR; the TCRdb copy retains only in-frame clones and omits some. The data show around 63,000 clones, more than 70% seen once. The sample was peripheral blood. The receptors derive from a man aged 60 to 69 with acute or convalescent COVID-19.

The genes are TRBV5-1 and TRBJ1-3; D possibly corresponds to TRBD1 (6 bases). V was clipped by 2 bases and J by 0 bases, with 15 bases between them. This CDR3 region has 17 residues. CDR1 and CDR2 (germline): SGHRS, YFSETQ. CDR3 DNA: TGCGCCAGCAGCTTAGGTCAGGGGACTACCTCTGGAAACACCATATATTTT. It yields the protein CASSLGQGTTSGNTIYF.

The chain uses TRBV10-3 and TRBJ2-5; 8 bases are a match to TRBD1. From germline, CDR1 is ENHRY and CDR2 SYGVKD. Trimming took 2 bases from V and 5 from J; bases not matched to a gene: 13. CDR3 size: 17 residues. CDR3 in DNA: TGTGCCATCAGTGAGAAGAAGGGGCAGGGGGCTTTCGAGACCCAGTACTTC. As protein: CAISEKKGQGAFETQYF.

V is TRBV5-6 and J is TRBJ2-2, with TRBD1 as a possible D gene (5 bases). V lost 9 bases and J 0 bases, leaving 12 bases between the germline ends. The CDR3 is 14 residues long. Germline CDR1 SGHDT, CDR2 YYEEEE. The CDR3 DNA sequence: TGTGCCACGAGCCGGACACCGAACACCGGGGAGCTGTTTTTT. Residues: CATSRTPNTGELFF.

The rearrangement joins TRBV5-4 to TRBJ1-2, with D perhaps TRBD1 (5 bases). The CDR3 runs to 14 residues. Germline V gene lookup returns CDR1 SGHNT and CDR2 YYREEE (reference sequence). The V end lost 4 bases, the J end lost 0 bases, and 10 bases lay between the germline ends. In DNA, the CDR3 is TGTGCCAGCAGCCTGGGACTCTCTAACTATGGCTACACCTTC. Translated: CASSLGLSNYGYTF.

The gene calls are TRBV19 and TRBJ2-5, with TRBD1 identical over 10 bases. V shed 5 bases and J 5 bases; nucleotides not matched to a gene: 2. From germline, CDR1 is LNHDA and CDR2 SQIVND (reference sequence). The CDR3 is made up of 13 amino acids. The CDR3 protein is CASSDRGQETQYF. DNA of the CDR3: TGTGCCAGTAGTGACAGGGGGCAGGAGACCCAGTACTTC. The complete variable domain, with remaining parts taken from reference TRBV19 and TRBJ2-5, reads DGGITQSPKYLFRKEGQNVTLSCEQNLNHDAMYWYRQDPGQGLRLIYYSQIVNDFQKGDIAEGYSVSREKKESFPLTVTSAQKNPTAFYLCASSDRGQETQYFGPGTRLLVL.

This clone was recorded many times. The V and J genes are TRBV11-2 and TRBJ2-1, with TRBD2 as a possible D gene (6 bases). Looked up from germline, CDR1 is SGHAT and CDR2 is FQNNGV. This CDR3 spans 14 amino acids. V lost 5 bases and J lost 6, with 14 bases in between. The CDR3: CASSLRGETNEQFF. CDR3 bases: TGTGCCAGCAGCCTGCGGGGAGAGACCAATGAGCAGTTCTTC.

The chain is built from TRBV7-3 and TRBJ1-1, with 8 bases matching TRBD1. CDR1 is SGHTA and CDR2 is FQGTGA in the germline V gene. CDR3 length: 17 amino acids. The V and J ends lost 5 bases and 5 bases, in that order; junction bases with no gene match: 16. In DNA, the CDR3 is TGTGCCAGCAGCCAACGGGCAGGGGGCGCGATTTCGACTGAAGCTTTCTTT. As protein: CASSQRAGGAISTEAFF. The full variable domain, completed using reference TRBV7-3 and TRBJ1-1, is GAGVSQTPSNKVTEKGKYVELRCDPISGHTALYWYRQSLGQGPEFLIYFQGTGAADDSGLPNDRFFAVRPEGSVSTLKIQRTERGDSAVYLCASSQRAGGAISTEAFFGQGTRLTVV.

The J gene is TRBJ2-7, the V gene TRBV6-6; 10 positions agree with TRBD2. J lost 7 bases, V lost 10 bases, and 10 bases had no gene match. Germline V gives CDR1 MNHNY, CDR2 SVGAGI (reference sequence). The CDR3 is 13 amino acids. The DNA of the CDR3 is TGTGCCATCTCAGGGCTACTAGCGGGGGAGCAGTACTTC. Its translation is CAISGLLAGEQYF.

The chain has TRBV2 and TRBJ2-1; 8 nucleotides line up with TRBD1. Germline V gives CDR1 SNHLY, CDR2 FYNNEI. The V gene end was trimmed by 5 bases and the J gene end by 0 bases; junction bases not matched to a gene: 6. CDR3 length equals 16 residues. The CDR3 reads CASSKTGASSYNEQFF. CDR3 nucleotide sequence: TGTGCCAGCAGTAAGACAGGGGCTAGCTCCTACAATGAGCAGTTCTTC.

The V and J genes are TRBV9 and TRBJ1-6, with D maybe TRBD1 (5 bases). Trimming took 0 bases from V and 8 from J, leaving 12 bases between them. The CDR3 runs to 15 residues. Germline lookup yields CDR1 SGDLS and CDR2 YYNGEE. CDR3 in amino acids: CASSVGVTGDSPLHF. In nucleotides, the CDR3 is TGTGCCAGCAGCGTAGGAGTGACGGGGGATTCACCCCTCCACTTT.

The chain recombines TRBV13 with TRBJ1-1; weak D call: TRBD1 (5 bases). The V and J ends lost 5 bases and 3 bases respectively, with 16 bases between them. The CDR3 runs to 15 residues. Germline-derived CDR1 and CDR2 are PRHDT and FYEKMQ (reference sequence). The CDR3 sequence is CASSRTAGPDTEAFF. The CDR3 bases are TGTGCCAGCAGCCGGACCGCAGGGCCTGACACTGAAGCTTTCTTT.

The chain has TRBV6-5 and TRBJ1-2, with 8 bases matching TRBD1. This CDR3 comprises 14 residues. Germline assignment: CDR1 MNHEY and CDR2 SVGAGI. Trimming removed 2 bases from V and 4 bases from J; junction bases left unmatched: 3. CDR3 residues: CASSYRGQVYGYTF. CDR3 DNA: TGTGCCAGCAGTTACAGGGGACAGGTCTATGGCTACACCTTC.

V and J are TRBV21-1 and TRBJ1-1. TRBV21-1 is marked as a pseudogene. This CDR3 contains 16 residues. DNA for the CDR3: TGTGCCAGCAGCACCCGAGGTCCGGTTTTGAACACTGAAGCTTTCTTT. This sequence encodes CASSTRGPVLNTEAFF.

This chain connects TRBV18 to TRBJ2-7; the D gene is possibly TRBD2 (6 bases). Germline V gives CDR1 KGHSH, CDR2 LQKENI. The CDR3 is 14 amino acids. The germline V and J ends were trimmed by 6 bases and 1 base, with 13 bases remaining between them. The CDR3 coding sequence is TGTGCCAGCTCTCCGACGGGAGCTTCCTACGAGCAGTACTTC. The encoded protein is CASSPTGASYEQYF. Combining the CDR3 with reference TRBV18 and TRBJ2-7 gives the whole variable domain NAGVMQNPRHLVRRRGQEARLRCSPMKGHSHVYWYRQLPEEGLKFMVYLQKENIIDESGMPKERFSAEFPKEGPSILRIQQVVRGDSAAYFCASSPTGASYEQYFGPGTRLTVT.

The count of this clone is one. At one end, the junction sequence differs from germline, possibly due to a read error. V is TRBV5-1 and J is TRBJ2-5; D gene unclear. CDR3 length equals 13 residues. Germline lookup yields CDR1 SGHRS and CDR2 YFSETQ. Here the CDR3 DNA reads TGCGCCAGCAGCTCCGGGTACCAGGAGACCCAGTACTTC. This codes for CASSSGYQETQYF.

The V call is TRBV3-1 (or the pseudogene TRBV3-2), the J call TRBJ1-1; D unclear. The V end lost 0 bases, the J end lost 2 bases, and 7 bases lay between the germline ends. Germline assignment: CDR1 LGHDT and CDR2 YNNKEL (reference sequence). This CDR3 has 14 amino acids. The CDR3 DNA reads as TGTGCCAGCAGCCAAGAGCAGGCTAACACTGAAGCTTTCTTT. It yields the protein CASSQEQANTEAFF.

This sequence joins TRBV6-5 and TRBJ1-5; no reliable D call. Germline lookup yields CDR1 MNHEY and CDR2 SVGAGI. Trimming removed 7 bases from V and 6 bases from J, with 16 bases in between. This CDR3 spans 14 amino acids. Written as DNA, the CDR3 is TGTGCCAGCACAGGTGGGAGGGTGGTTCAGCCCCAGCATTTT. Translated: CASTGGRVVQPQHF.

This chain connects TRBV27 to TRBJ1-1; D not certain. The CDR3 is made up of 15 amino acids. The germline V gene encodes CDR1 MNHEY and CDR2 SMNVEV (reference sequence). V shed 3 bases and J shed 4 bases, with 15 bases lying between them. CDR3 bases: TGTGCCAGCAGTTTTTCTGTCGGAGGCGGCACTGAAGCTTTCTTT. It yields the protein CASSFSVGGGTEAFF.

The chain uses TRBV18 and TRBJ2-5; D not resolved. Germline-derived CDR1 and CDR2 are KGHSH and LQKENI. The CDR3 spans 13 residues. Between the trimmed V and J ends, which lost 2 bases and 4 bases, there was a span of 8 bases. The CDR3 loop is CASSPYSRETQYF. CDR3 in DNA: TGTGCCAGCTCACCATATAGTAGAGAGACCCAGTACTTC.

The chain's CDR3 is CASSSRITSGGRNEQFF. The CDR3, as DNA: TGTGCCAGCAGCTCCCGAATTACTAGCGGGGGACGAAATGAGCAGTTCTTC. The rearrangement links TRBV3-1 (or the pseudogene TRBV3-2) to TRBJ2-1; 11 bases match TRBD2. The CDR3 consists of 17 residues. Germline V gene lookup returns CDR1 LGHDT and CDR2 YNNKEL (reference sequence). With 5 bases clipped from V and 7 bases from J, the junction kept 13 bases outside the gene matches.

This chain joins TRBV5-1 and TRBJ2-7; D is undetermined. Trimming took off 0 bases at V and 3 bases at J, with 7 bases between the two ends. The CDR3 loop spans 13 amino acids. Germline V gene lookup returns CDR1 SGHRS and CDR2 YFSETQ. Here the CDR3 reads CASSLAGNYEQYF. The CDR3 nucleotides are TGCGCCAGCAGCTTGGCGGGTAACTACGAGCAGTACTTC. The variable domain in full, with the rest retrieved from reference TRBV5-1 and TRBJ2-7, is KAGVTQTPRYLIKTRGQQVTLSCSPISGHRSVSWYQQTPGQGLQFLFEYFSETQRNKGNFPGRFSGRQFSNSRSEMNVSTLELGDSALYLCASSLAGNYEQYFGPGTRLTVT.

The chain uses TRBV5-8 and TRBJ1-2, with D possibly being TRBD1 (5 bases). The V end lost 3 bases, the J end lost 4 bases, and 13 bases lay between the germline ends. Germline V gene sequence: CDR1 SGHTS, CDR2 YDEGEE. The CDR3 sequence is 14 residues long. This CDR3 is CASSSKFGGYGYTF. Written as DNA, the CDR3 is TGTGCCAGCAGCTCTAAATTCGGGGGCTATGGCTACACCTTC.

The chain carries TRBV21-1 and TRBJ1-4; TRBD1, the table's D call, was not compared with the DNA. TRBV21-1 is annotated as a pseudogene. There are 16 residues in the CDR3. In DNA form, the CDR3 reads TGTGCCAGCAGCAAAGCGCGACAGGACAGCTGTGGGCGGCTGTTTTTT. Its translation is CASSKARQDSCGRLFF.

V gene TRBV4-2 combines with J gene TRBJ1-4; 8 bases agree with TRBD1. The CDR3 has 15 residues. Trimming removed 0 bases from V and 8 bases from J; junction bases left unmatched: 5. CDR1 LGHNA and CDR2 YNFKEQ come from the germline V gene. This chain's CDR3 is CASSQEWTGSEKLFF. As DNA, the CDR3 is TGTGCCAGCAGCCAAGAGTGGACAGGGAGCGAAAAACTGTTTTTT.

The chain recombines TRBV10-3 with TRBJ1-1; 10 nucleotides line up with TRBD1. This CDR3 is built from 14 residues. J lost 3 bases, V lost 5 bases, and 3 bases had no gene match. From germline, CDR1 is ENHRY and CDR2 SYGVKD. CDR3 DNA sequence: TGTGCCATCAGTCCCGGGACAGGGGACACTGAAGCTTTCTTT. It encodes CAISPGTGDTEAFF.

This clone has just a few counts. The CDR3 sequence is CAISDDRGLGNTGELFF. The CDR3 coding sequence is TGTGCCATCAGTGACGACAGGGGGCTCGGAAACACCGGGGAGCTGTTTTTT. The chain links TRBV10-3 to TRBJ2-2; TRBD1 matches at 10 bases. Germline loops: CDR1 ENHRY, CDR2 SYGVKD. The CDR3 has 17 residues. Unmatched junction bases numbered 6, after V lost 3 bases and J lost 2 bases.